This T cell receptor (beta chain) was captured by sequencing in a study of blood T cell repertoires in COVID-19. For the study at large: Acute-phase and convalescent COVID-19 samples originated in the United States, Italy and Spain.

The authors' processing: Amplification with reference gene primers provided the estimates of nucleated cell counts. The assay was immunoSEQ multiplex PCR, and TCRdb's table has in-frame clones only and misses some. That table is the source of V, J and clone size, and D and trimming were worked out from the DNA. This table has about 94,000 clones, 80% to 85% appearing once. V lost 1 base and J lost 4; bases outside the gene matches: 0. This CDR3 comprises 13 residues. Germline values: CDR1 LGHDT, CDR2 YNNKEL (reference sequence). This clone occurred a few times. The chain is built from TRBV3-1 (or the pseudogene TRBV3-2) and TRBJ2-5; 7 nucleotides agree with TRBD1. The sequence was collected from a man aged 55 to 70 with acute or convalescent COVID-19. The sequenced material came from peripheral blood. DNA of the CDR3: TGTGCCAGCAGCCAAGCAGGGGGAGAGACCCAGTACTTC. Encoded protein: CASSQAGGETQYF.